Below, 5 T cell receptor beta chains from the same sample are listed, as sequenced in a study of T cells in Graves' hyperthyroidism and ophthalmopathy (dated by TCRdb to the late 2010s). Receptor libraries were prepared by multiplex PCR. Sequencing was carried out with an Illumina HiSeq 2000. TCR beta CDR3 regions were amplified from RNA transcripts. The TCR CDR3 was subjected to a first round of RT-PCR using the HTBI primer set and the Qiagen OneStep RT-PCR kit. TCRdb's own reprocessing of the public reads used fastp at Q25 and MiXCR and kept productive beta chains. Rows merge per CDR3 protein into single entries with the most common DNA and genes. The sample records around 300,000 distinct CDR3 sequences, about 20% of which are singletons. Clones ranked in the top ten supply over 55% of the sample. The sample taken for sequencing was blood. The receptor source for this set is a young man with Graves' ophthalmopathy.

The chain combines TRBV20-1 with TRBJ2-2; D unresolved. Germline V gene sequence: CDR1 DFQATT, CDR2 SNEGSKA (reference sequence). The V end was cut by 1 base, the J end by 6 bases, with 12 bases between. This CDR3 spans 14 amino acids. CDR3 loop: CSARATDRAGELFF. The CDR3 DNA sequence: TGCAGTGCTAGAGCTACGGACCGGGCCGGGGAGCTGTTTTTT.

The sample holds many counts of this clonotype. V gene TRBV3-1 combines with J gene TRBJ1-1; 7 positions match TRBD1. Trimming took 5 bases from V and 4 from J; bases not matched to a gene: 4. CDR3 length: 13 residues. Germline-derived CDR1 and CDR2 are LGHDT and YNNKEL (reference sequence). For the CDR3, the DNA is TGTGCCAGCAGCTACCGACAGGGCACTGAAGCTTTCTTT. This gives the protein CASSYRQGTEAFF.

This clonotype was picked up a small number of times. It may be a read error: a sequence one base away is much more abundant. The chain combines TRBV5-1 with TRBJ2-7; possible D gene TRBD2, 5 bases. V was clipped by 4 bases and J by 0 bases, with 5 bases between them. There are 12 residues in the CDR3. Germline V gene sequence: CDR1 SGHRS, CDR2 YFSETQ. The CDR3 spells CASSDYSYEQYF. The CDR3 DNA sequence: TGCGCCAGCAGCGACTACTCCTACGAGCAGTACTTC.

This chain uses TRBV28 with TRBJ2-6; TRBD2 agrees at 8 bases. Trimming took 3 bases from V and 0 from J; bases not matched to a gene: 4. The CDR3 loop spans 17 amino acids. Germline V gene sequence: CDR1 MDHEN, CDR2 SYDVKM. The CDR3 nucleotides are TGTGCCAGCAGTTTTAGCGGGGCCCACTCTGGGGCCAACGTCCTGACTTTC. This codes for CASSFSGAHSGANVLTF.

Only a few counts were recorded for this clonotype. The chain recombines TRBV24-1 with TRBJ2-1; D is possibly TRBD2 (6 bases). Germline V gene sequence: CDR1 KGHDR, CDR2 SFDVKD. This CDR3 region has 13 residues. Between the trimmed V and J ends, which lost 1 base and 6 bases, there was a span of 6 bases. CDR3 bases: TGTGCCACCAGTGATTTCGGGGGCAATGAGCAGTTCTTC. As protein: CATSDFGGNEQFF.